This T cell receptor beta chain was retrieved from a study of blood T cell repertoires in COVID-19. On the study more broadly: COVID-19 samples, acute and convalescent, were from the United States, Italy and Spain. Nucleic acid was either cDNA or gDNA, and it came from T cells, B-cell-depleted T cells, or PBMCs.

In the original processing: Reference gene primer amplification in the assay estimated nucleated cell counts. The protocol was immunoSEQ multiplex PCR, while the TCRdb copy is restricted to in-frame clones and leaves out a portion. V and J calls and clone size are those listed in that table; D and trimming were worked out from the DNA. The sample lists approximately 62,000 clones; roughly four fifths were seen once. Germline V lookup: CDR1 SGDLS, CDR2 YYNGEE. This CDR3 is 15 amino acids long. The V end was cut by 0 bases, the J end by 0 bases, with 9 bases between. Sequenced material: peripheral blood. V usage is TRBV9 and J usage is TRBJ1-2; no definite D call. This TCR came from a man older than 75 with acute or convalescent COVID-19. The DNA for the CDR3 is TGTGCCAGCAGCGTAGATGCGGGGACTAACTATGGCTACACCTTC. Translation: CASSVDAGTNYGYTF.